The 14 T cell receptor beta chains presented below share a single source sample, sequenced in a study of beta chain features in type 1 diabetes. Expressed TCRB transcripts were sequenced after all isolated RNA was converted to cDNA. Method: immunoSEQ multiplex PCR; TCRdb's copy keeps in-frame clones and lacks some. The sample has around 250,000 clones, approximately 25% seen once. Antigen specificity for these receptors is unknown. Study observations and caveats: Moderately but significantly shorter TCRB CDR3s were found in Type 1 diabetes patients in all four CD4+ subsets.

The sequenced material came from naive CD4+ T cells from blood. All receptors come from a woman in her 30s with type 1 diabetes.

The chain joins TRBV28 to TRBJ1-1, with TRBD1 matching over 11 bases. The germline V gene has CDR1 MDHEN and CDR2 SYDVKM. The CDR3 consists of 18 residues. V was pared by 2 bases and J by 4 bases, with 12 bases of the junction left unmatched. CDR3 sequence: CASSLAGTGGSLGTEAFF. The CDR3, as DNA: TGTGCCAGCAGTTTAGCCGGGACAGGGGGAAGTCTGGGCACTGAAGCTTTCTTT.

V gene TRBV15 combines with J gene TRBJ2-1; possibly TRBD2 for D (7 bases). With 0 bases removed from V and 10 bases from J, the gap between germline ends came to 13 bases. The CDR3 has 14 amino acids. The germline CDR1 and CDR2 sequences are LNHNV and YYDKDF (reference sequence). The CDR3 protein is CATSRDGAGTEQFF. The CDR3 DNA sequence: TGTGCCACCAGCAGAGATGGAGCGGGGACAGAGCAGTTCTTC.

The rearrangement joins TRBV28 to TRBJ2-6; 9 bases are a match to TRBD2. V was clipped by 4 bases and J by 4 bases; unmatched bases: 5. The CDR3 contains 16 residues. Germline V CDR1 and CDR2: MDHEN, SYDVKM. CDR3 coding DNA: TGTGCCAGCAGTTCACGACTAGCGGCGGGGGCCAACGTCCTGACTTTC. Protein sequence: CASSSRLAAGANVLTF.

The chain employs TRBV2 and TRBJ2-5; the match to TRBD2 covers 10 bases. Looked up from germline, CDR1 is SNHLY and CDR2 is FYNNEI. The junction had 6 bases not matched to a gene; V was cut back by 7 bases and J by 4 bases. The CDR3 covers 14 residues. DNA of the CDR3: TGTGCCAGCAATAGCGGGAGGAGTGGAGAGACCCAGTACTTC. It codes for CASNSGRSGETQYF.

This clone was observed once. This chain joins TRBV30 and TRBJ1-3, with D tentatively TRBD1 (5 bases). The CDR3 length is 16 residues. V gave up 0 bases and J gave up 0 bases, with 12 bases separating them. CDR1 is GTSNPN and CDR2 is SVGIG in the germline V gene (reference sequence). CDR3 protein: CAWSVQRTPSGNTIYF. CDR3 DNA: TGTGCCTGGAGTGTACAACGGACACCCTCTGGAAACACCATATATTTT.

The chain carries TRBV2 and TRBJ2-1; D possibly corresponds to TRBD1 (6 bases). The CDR3 sequence is 13 residues long. V lost 4 bases to trimming and J lost 9 bases, with 13 bases between them. Germline CDR1 SNHLY, CDR2 FYNNEI. This chain's CDR3 is CASSAQDSGEQFF. The CDR3 coding sequence is TGTGCCAGCAGTGCACAGGACAGTGGTGAGCAGTTCTTC.

This clone has a handful of counts. The V and J genes are TRBV30 and TRBJ1-4; possibly TRBD1 for D (5 bases). V was pared by 1 base and J by 8 bases, with 20 bases between. Germline CDR1 GTSNPN, CDR2 SVGIG (reference sequence). There are 16 residues in the CDR3. The CDR3 region has the DNA TGTGCCTGGAGTGGGGCGGGAGACAGTTTCCAGGAAAAACTGTTTTTT. This codes for CAWSGAGDSFQEKLFF.

Only a few counts were recorded for this clone. The rearrangement joins TRBV5-1 to TRBJ2-7, with 9 bases lining up with TRBD2. In germline, CDR1 is SGHRS, CDR2 YFSETQ. After removal of 0 bases from V and 4 bases from J, the junction contained 8 bases not matched to a gene. The CDR3 totals 16 residues. The CDR3 sequence: CASSLAGTSGYYEQYF. The CDR3, as DNA: TGCGCCAGCAGCTTGGCCGGAACTAGCGGGTATTACGAGCAGTACTTC. Supplemented by reference TRBV5-1 and TRBJ2-7, the full variable domain reads KAGVTQTPRYLIKTRGQQVTLSCSPISGHRSVSWYQQTPGQGLQFLFEYFSETQRNKGNFPGRFSGRQFSNSRSEMNVSTLELGDSALYLCASSLAGTSGYYEQYFGPGTRLTVT.

The V gene is TRBV30, the J gene TRBJ2-3; no firm D call. The CDR3 has 12 amino acids. V was clipped by 0 bases and J by 2 bases, with 3 bases between them. Germline loops: CDR1 GTSNPN, CDR2 SVGIG (reference sequence). The CDR3: CAWSVATDTQYF. The CDR3 DNA follows: TGTGCCTGGAGTGTGGCCACAGATACGCAGTATTTT.

The rearrangement links TRBV7-9 to TRBJ2-3; 9 positions agree with TRBD1. In germline, CDR1 is SEHNR, CDR2 FQNEAQ (reference sequence). V dropped 1 base and J dropped 6; count of bases not matched to a gene: 8. The CDR3 covers 16 residues. The CDR3 coding sequence is TGTGCCAGCAGCTTAGGACAGGGGGTTGATCGGGATACGCAGTATTTT. This translates into CASSLGQGVDRDTQYF.

The chain couples TRBV29-1 to TRBJ1-1; 7 bases are shared with TRBD1. The CDR3 has 14 amino acids. V trimming: 5 bases; J trimming: 0 bases; junction bases outside the gene matches: 6. Germline-derived CDR1 and CDR2 are SQVTM and ANQGSEA. The CDR3 reads CSVTTGLLNTEAFF. The CDR3 region has the DNA TGCAGCGTTACGACAGGGTTATTGAACACTGAAGCTTTCTTT.

This sequence joins TRBV30 and TRBJ1-1; D remains unclear. Germline CDR1 reads GTSNPN; CDR2 reads SVGIG (reference sequence). This CDR3 region has 11 residues. Deletions cut 7 bases from V and 7 bases from J, with 13 bases between. The CDR3 DNA follows: TGTGCCTCGAGCCCGGGTATTGAAGCTTTCTTT. It encodes CASSPGIEAFF.

The sample holds one count of this clone. The chain carries TRBV5-6 and TRBJ2-1; tentatively, D is TRBD2 (6 bases). The length of the CDR3 is 15 residues. CDR1 and CDR2 from the germline V gene are SGHDT and YYEEEE. V was clipped by 1 base and J by 6 bases, with 14 bases between them. This chain's CDR3 is CASSLSRLDPNEQFF. The CDR3 DNA sequence: TGTGCCAGCAGCTTGTCACGACTAGATCCCAATGAGCAGTTCTTC.

This clone was detected only a few times. The rearrangement joins TRBV11-3 to TRBJ2-5; D not resolved. The CDR3 length is 13 residues. Germline V gives CDR1 SGHNT, CDR2 YENEEA. With 1 base removed from V and 5 bases from J, the gap between germline ends came to 8 bases. CDR3 nucleotides: TGTGCCAGCAGCTTAGTGCCGGGTGAGACCCAGTACTTC. Protein product: CASSLVPGETQYF.